This T cell receptor beta chain was recovered during a study of chemoradiotherapy in HPV16-positive cancers. Study summary: Functional T-cell assays on a couple of HPV16-positive patients' cells defined candidate HPV-specific clones and common TCR motifs. The study, taken as a whole, reports: Candidate HPV-specific clones and E7-related TCR motifs grew in tumor during treatment. In HPV16-positive patients, HPV-responsive T-cell expansion tracked better recurrence-free survival.

Over chemoradiotherapy, repertoires were sampled more than once. This clone was seen just once. The target antigen is unknown. Generated by immunoSEQ multiplex PCR, the TCRdb table keeps only in-frame clones and is missing some. The top ten hold around 23% of the sample, which has around 13,000 clones, approximately 92% seen once. The sequence was obtained from a human donor with HPV-associated anogenital cancer. The sample consisted of blood, taken from a patient who underwent chemoradiotherapy.

CDR3: CASSEVGDSGNTIYF. In DNA, the CDR3 is TGTGCCAGCAGTGAAGTCGGAGACTCTGGAAACACCATATATTTT. V and J are TRBV6-1 and TRBJ1-3; D is undetermined. V shed 1 base and J shed 0 bases, with 7 bases lying between them. The CDR3 loop spans 15 amino acids. The germline CDR1 and CDR2 sequences are MNHNS and SASEGT.